This T cell receptor (beta chain) was obtained from a study of cytomegalovirus exposure and HLA in healthy donors. The V end lost 0 bases, the J end lost 6 bases, and 7 bases lay between the germline ends. This CDR3 spans 12 amino acids. In germline, CDR1 is SGHRS, CDR2 YFSETQ. A word on this clone: Its target is unknown.

Study observations and caveats: A classifier reportedly called cytomegalovirus status with high sensitivity and specificity.

Sequenced by immunoSEQ multiplex PCR; TCRdb stores in-frame clones only, minus some. Here the sample spans 200,000 to 300,000 clones, 90% being singletons. The sequence came from a woman aged 30 to 39 in good health and CMV-seronegative. The gene calls are TRBV5-1 and TRBJ2-7; D is possibly TRBD1 (5 bases). The sequenced sample was PBMCs. CDR3 sequence reads: CASSLGTGEQYF. CDR3 nucleotide sequence: TGCGCCAGCAGCTTGGGAACAGGCGAGCAGTACTTC.